Each of the 3 T cell receptor beta chains below was sequenced from the same sample in a study of CD8 T cells in Susac syndrome (dated by TCRdb to about 2019). Libraries were constructed by the immunoSEQ multiplex PCR assay. RNA was extracted using the RNeasy kit, and about 0.5 to 1 ug of the RNA was reverse transcribed with random hexamers. The public reads were quality trimmed at Q25 with fastp and then assembled into clones with MiXCR by TCRdb, keeping productive beta chains. Each CDR3 protein gets just one entry, which takes the most common genes and DNA from the rows behind it. The sample includes roughly 180,000 distinct CDR3 sequences, with around 96% observed a single time. The ten largest clones represent more than 0.12% of the sample. The sample consisted of CD4+ T cells from PBMCs. These receptors were collected from a human donor in good health.

This rearrangement joins TRBV4-3 to TRBJ2-7; weak D call: TRBD1 (5 bases). Trimming took off 3 bases at V and 3 bases at J, with 12 bases between the two ends. From germline, CDR1 is LGHNA and CDR2 YSLEER. This CDR3 spans 14 amino acids. The CDR3 is CASSQERGRYEQYF. The CDR3 DNA follows: TGCGCCAGCAGCCAGGAAAGGGGTCGCTACGAGCAGTACTTC.

The chain has TRBV15 and TRBJ2-7, with D unclear. V lost 0 bases and J 2 bases, leaving 8 bases between the germline ends. Germline V lookup: CDR1 LNHNV, CDR2 YYDKDF (reference sequence). The CDR3 totals 14 residues. CDR3 in DNA: TGTGCCACCAGCAGAGAAACCCGGACCTACGAGCAGTACTTC. Translating gives CATSRETRTYEQYF.

This rearrangement joins TRBV29-1 to TRBJ1-2; 7 bases line up with TRBD1. The CDR3 has 11 residues. Trimming cost V 6 bases and J 4 bases; bases outside gene matches: 2. Germline CDR1 SQVTM, CDR2 ANQGSEA. In DNA form, the CDR3 reads TGCAGCGTAAACAGGGGCTATGGCTACACCTTC. Its translation: CSVNRGYGYTF.